The source of this T cell receptor beta chain is a study of CD4 T cells in relation to SARS-CoV-2 and coronaviruses. Study at large: Crossreactive spike epitopes shared across donors were mapped to their HLA restriction. General study results and limits: Compared with monoreactive clones, crossreactive clones showed significantly weaker SARS-CoV-2 expansion.

Unexposed donor CD4+ T cells date from about 2011-2018, before the COVID-19 pandemic. CD4 enrichment then naive enrichment separated naive from memory CD4+ cells. This CDR3 contains 15 residues. The trim removed 11 bases at V and 0 bases at J, leaving 11 bases unmatched. CDR1 LNHDA and CDR2 SQIVND come from the germline V gene (reference sequence). On this clone itself: The target antigen is unknown.

Clones were read by immunoSEQ multiplex PCR, and TCRdb kept only the in-frame ones, dropping some. This table has about 70,000 clones, 75% to 90% appearing once. Source material: memory CD4+ T cells from PBMCs. This TCR derives from a human donor in good health. V gene TRBV19 combines with J gene TRBJ2-3; TRBD1 aligns across 7 bases. CDR3 in amino acids: CACSNQGVSTDTQYF. The CDR3 coding sequence is TGTGCCTGTTCGAATCAGGGGGTTAGCACAGATACGCAGTATTTT.